Below, 5 T cell receptor beta chains from the same sample are listed, as sequenced in a study of T-cell memory formation after mild COVID-19. Each CDR3 protein is one row after TCRdb ran MiXCR on the 5' RACE reads. In the table there are about 33,000 distinct CDR3 sequences, approximately 21% of which are singletons. The source material was PBMCs or a T cell subset sorted from them (not recorded which). The receptors come from an adult who had mild COVID-19 (a few samples of this study predate the infection). Cell type and time point are not known.

This clonotype was picked up many times. This chain links TRBV30 with TRBJ2-2; 12 positions match TRBD2. This CDR3 comprises 15 residues. V lost 4 bases, J lost 5 bases, and 5 bases stayed unmatched. CDR1 is GTSNPN, CDR2 SVGIG, per germline (reference sequence). The CDR3: CAWKETSGRTGELFF. CDR3 DNA sequence: TGTGCCTGGAAGGAGACTAGCGGGAGAACCGGGGAGCTGTTTTTT.

This clonotype appeared many times. The CDR3, as DNA: TGTGCCAGCAGTCACCAGGCCTACGAGCAGTACTTC. Its translation is CASSHQAYEQYF. The chain links TRBV12-3 or TRBV12-4 to TRBJ2-7; the D is unclear. The V end was cut by 5 bases, the J end by 2 bases, with 7 bases between. This CDR3 is 12 amino acids long.

This clonotype was picked up many times. The chain employs TRBV7-2 and TRBJ1-4; D gene unclear. CDR1 is SGHTA and CDR2 is FQGNSA in the germline V gene. CDR3 length: 19 residues. V was shortened by 5 bases and J by 3 bases, with 25 bases between the two germline ends. The chain's CDR3 is CASSRARWAEGTSNEKLFF. CDR3 sequence (DNA): TGTGCCAGCAGCCGGGCGAGGTGGGCTGAAGGAACTTCTAATGAAAAACTGTTTTTT.

This clonotype was detected ten times or more. The chain carries TRBV5-6 and TRBJ1-4, with D possibly being TRBD1 (6 bases). V gave up 1 base and J gave up 4 bases, with 8 bases separating them. This CDR3 comprises 14 residues. Germline CDR1 SGHDT, CDR2 YYEEEE. CDR3 DNA: TGTGCCAGCAGCTTGCAGGGGAATAATGAAAAACTGTTTTTT. As protein: CASSLQGNNEKLFF.

This clonotype was recorded many times. V usage is TRBV24-1 and J usage is TRBJ2-1; D is undetermined. The CDR3 spans 14 residues. The ends were cut back, 4 bases at V and 12 bases at J, with 18 bases in the middle. CDR1 KGHDR and CDR2 SFDVKD come from the germline V gene. CDR3 loop: CATSDPASTMTQFF. Here the CDR3 DNA reads TGTGCCACCAGTGACCCAGCCAGTACAATGACGCAGTTCTTC.